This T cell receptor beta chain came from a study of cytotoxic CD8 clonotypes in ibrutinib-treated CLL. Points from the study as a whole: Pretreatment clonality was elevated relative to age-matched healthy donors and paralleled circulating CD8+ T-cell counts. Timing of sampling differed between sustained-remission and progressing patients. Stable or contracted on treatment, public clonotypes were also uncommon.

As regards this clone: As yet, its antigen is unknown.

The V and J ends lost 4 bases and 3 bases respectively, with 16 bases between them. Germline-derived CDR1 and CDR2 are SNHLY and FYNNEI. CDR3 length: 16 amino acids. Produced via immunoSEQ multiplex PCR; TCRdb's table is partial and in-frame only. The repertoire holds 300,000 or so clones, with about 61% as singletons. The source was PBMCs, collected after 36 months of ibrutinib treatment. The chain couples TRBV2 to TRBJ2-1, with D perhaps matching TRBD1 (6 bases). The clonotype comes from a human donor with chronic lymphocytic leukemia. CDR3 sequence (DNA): TGTGCCAGCAGTGTGGGGCCCTCAGGGGACTACAATGAGCAGTTCTTC. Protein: CASSVGPSGDYNEQFF. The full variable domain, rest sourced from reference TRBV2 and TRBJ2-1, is EPEVTQTPSHQVTQMGQEVILRCVPISNHLYFYWYRQILGQKVEFLVSFYNNEISEKSEIFDDQFSVERPDGSNFTLKIRSTKLEDSAMYFCASSVGPSGDYNEQFFGPGTRLTVL.